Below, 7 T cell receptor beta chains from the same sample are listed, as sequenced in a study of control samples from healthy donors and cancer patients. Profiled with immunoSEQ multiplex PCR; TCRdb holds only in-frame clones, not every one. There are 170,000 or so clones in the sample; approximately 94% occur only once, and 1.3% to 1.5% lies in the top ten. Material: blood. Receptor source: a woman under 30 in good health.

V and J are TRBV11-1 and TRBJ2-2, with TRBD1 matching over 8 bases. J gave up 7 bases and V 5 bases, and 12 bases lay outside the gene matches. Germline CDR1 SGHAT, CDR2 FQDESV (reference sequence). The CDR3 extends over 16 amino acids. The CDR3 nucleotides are TGTGCCAGCAGCCCCATGGGCAGGGGGCATGTCGGGGAGCTGTTTTTT. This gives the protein CASSPMGRGHVGELFF.

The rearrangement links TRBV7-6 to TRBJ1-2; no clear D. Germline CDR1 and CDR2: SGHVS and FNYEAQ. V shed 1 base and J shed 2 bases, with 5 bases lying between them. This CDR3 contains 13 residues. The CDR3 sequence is CASSLEENYGYTF. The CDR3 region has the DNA TGTGCCAGCAGCTTAGAAGAGAACTATGGCTACACCTTC.

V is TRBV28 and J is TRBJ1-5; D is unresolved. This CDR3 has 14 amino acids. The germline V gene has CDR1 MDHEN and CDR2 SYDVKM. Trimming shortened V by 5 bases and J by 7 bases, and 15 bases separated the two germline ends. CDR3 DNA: TGTGCCAGCAGTCCCGGACTAGCGGGGCAGCCCCAGCATTTT. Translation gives CASSPGLAGQPQHF.

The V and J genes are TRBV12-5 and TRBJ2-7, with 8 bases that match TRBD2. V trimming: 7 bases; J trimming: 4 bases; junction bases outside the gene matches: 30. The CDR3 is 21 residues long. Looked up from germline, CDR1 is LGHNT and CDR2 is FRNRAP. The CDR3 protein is CASALILPFLFGRVEGYEQYF. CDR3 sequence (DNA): TGTGCTAGTGCCCTAATTCTCCCTTTCTTATTCGGGAGGGTAGAGGGGTACGAGCAGTACTTC.

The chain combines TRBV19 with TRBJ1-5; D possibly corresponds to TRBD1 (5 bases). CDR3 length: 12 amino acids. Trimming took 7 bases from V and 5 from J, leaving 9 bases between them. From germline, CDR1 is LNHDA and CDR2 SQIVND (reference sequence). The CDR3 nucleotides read TGTGCCAGTACCCCGGGGGATCAGCCCCAGCATTTT. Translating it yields CASTPGDQPQHF.

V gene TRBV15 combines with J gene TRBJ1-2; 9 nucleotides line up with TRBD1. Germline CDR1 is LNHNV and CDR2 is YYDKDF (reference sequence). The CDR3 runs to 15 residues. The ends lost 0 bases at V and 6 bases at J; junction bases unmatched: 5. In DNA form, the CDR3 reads TGTGCCACCAGCAGAGATCCCGGGACAGGGAATGGCTACACCTTC. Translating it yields CATSRDPGTGNGYTF.

CDR3 DNA sequence: TGCGCCAGCAGCCAAGAACAATCGACAGGGGGCATCTATGGCTACACCTTC. Translated: CASSQEQSTGGIYGYTF. This chain links TRBV4-3 with TRBJ1-2; TRBD1 matches 10 bases. With 0 bases clipped from V and 4 bases from J, the junction kept 8 bases outside the gene matches. CDR3 length: 17 amino acids. Germline V CDR1 and CDR2: LGHNA, YSLEER.